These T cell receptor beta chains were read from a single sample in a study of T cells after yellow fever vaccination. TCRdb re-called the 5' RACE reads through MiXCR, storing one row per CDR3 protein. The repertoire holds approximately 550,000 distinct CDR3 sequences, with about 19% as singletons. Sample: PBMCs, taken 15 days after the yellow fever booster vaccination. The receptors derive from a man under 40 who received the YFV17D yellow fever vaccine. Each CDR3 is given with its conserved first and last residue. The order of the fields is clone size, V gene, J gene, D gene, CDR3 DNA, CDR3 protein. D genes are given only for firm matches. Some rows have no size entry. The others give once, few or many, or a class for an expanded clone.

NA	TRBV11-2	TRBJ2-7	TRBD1	TGTGCCAGCAGCTTGACCGGACAGGGTACGCCTACCTACGAGCAGTACTTC	CASSLTGQGTPTYEQYF
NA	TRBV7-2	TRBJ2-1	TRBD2	TGTGCCAGCAGCTTACTAGCGGGAGGTTTTGAGCAGTTCTTC	CASSLLAGGFEQFF
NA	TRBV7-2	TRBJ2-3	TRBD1	TGTGCCAGCAGAACACCGAGGGACAGGGGCACAGATACGCAGTATTTT	CASRTPRDRGTDTQYF
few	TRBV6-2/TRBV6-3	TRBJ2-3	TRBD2	TGTGCCAGCAGTTCGGGACTAGCGGGTTCTGACACAGATACGCAGTATTTT	CASSSGLAGSDTDTQYF
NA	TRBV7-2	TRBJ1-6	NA	TGTGCCAGCAGCTTAAAGACAGATTCACCCCTCCACTTT	CASSLKTDSPLHF
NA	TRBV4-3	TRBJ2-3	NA	TGCGCCAGCAGCCCAGCCTGGGGTAGCACAGATACGCAGTATTTT	CASSPAWGSTDTQYF
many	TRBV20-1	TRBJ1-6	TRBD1	TGCAGTGCTAGAGATCCTTCAGGGGGATACGACAATTCACCCCTCCACTTT	CSARDPSGGYDNSPLHF
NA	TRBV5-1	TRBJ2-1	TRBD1	TGCGCCAGCAGCTTGGCCTACAGGGGGCGCGGTCCGCGCTCCTACAATGAGCAGTTCTTC	CASSLAYRGRGPRSYNEQFF
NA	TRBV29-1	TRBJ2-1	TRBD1	TGCAGCGTAGACAGGGGGGAGCAGTTCTTC	CSVDRGEQFF
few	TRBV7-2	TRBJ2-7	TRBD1	TGTGCCAGCAGCTTCCGGGACAGGACCTCCTACGAGCAGTACTTC	CASSFRDRTSYEQYF
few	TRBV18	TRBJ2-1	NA	TGTGCCAGCTCACCATTTAGCGACCTATACAATGAGCAGTTCTTC	CASSPFSDLYNEQFF
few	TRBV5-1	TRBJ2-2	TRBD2	TGCGCCAGCAGCACCGCTAGCGGGAGGGAATCCGGGGAGCTGTTTTTT	CASSTASGRESGELFF
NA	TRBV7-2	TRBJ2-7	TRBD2	TGTGCCAGCAGCAAGGACGGGAGGAGCTCCTACGAGCAGTACTTC	CASSKDGRSSYEQYF
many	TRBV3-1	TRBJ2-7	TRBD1	TGTGCCAGCAGCCAAGAGGAGACAGGGTCATACGAGCAGTACTTC	CASSQEETGSYEQYF
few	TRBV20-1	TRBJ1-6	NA	TGCAGTGCTAGCCTTTGGGGGGGGTATAATTCACCCCTCCACTTT	CSASLWGGYNSPLHF
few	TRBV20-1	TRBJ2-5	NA	TGCAGTGCAAATCCGGGACAAGAGACCCAGTACTTC	CSANPGQETQYF
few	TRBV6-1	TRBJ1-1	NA	TGTGCCAGCAGCCTCGGGGGAGCTACTGAAGCTTTCTTT	CASSLGGATEAFF
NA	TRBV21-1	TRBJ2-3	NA	TGTGCCAGCAGCAAGGCTAGTAGGGGACCTAGCGCACTGGGCAAAGATACGCAGTATTTT	CASSKASRGPSALGKDTQYF
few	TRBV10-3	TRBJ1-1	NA	TGTGCCACAAGGATGACGAACACTGAAGCTTTCTTT	CATRMTNTEAFF
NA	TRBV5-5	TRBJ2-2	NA	TGTGCCAGCAGCGTTGACAGTTACACCGGGGAGCTGTTTTTT	CASSVDSYTGELFF
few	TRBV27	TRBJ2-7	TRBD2	TGTGCCAGCAGCACCGGGACTACCACCTACGAGCAGTACTTC	CASSTGTTTYEQYF
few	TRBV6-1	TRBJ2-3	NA	TGTGCCAGCAGTGACTTATGGGAAGATACGCAGTATTTT	CASSDLWEDTQYF
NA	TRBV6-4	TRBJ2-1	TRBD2	TGTGCCAGCAGTGGGTCTGGAAGCGGGAGCTCCTACAATGAGCAGTTCTTC	CASSGSGSGSSYNEQFF
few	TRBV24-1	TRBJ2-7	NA	TGTGCCACCCGACGCGACAGCCACTCCTACGAGCAGTACTTC	CATRRDSHSYEQYF
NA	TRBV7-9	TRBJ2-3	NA	TGTGCCAGCAGCTTAGCGGGCGAGCTCACAGATACGCAGTATTTT	CASSLAGELTDTQYF
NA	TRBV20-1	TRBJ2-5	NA	TGCAGTGCCCTCCACTTCCAAGAGACCCAGTACTTC	CSALHFQETQYF
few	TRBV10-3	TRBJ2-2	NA	TGTGCCATCAGTGAGCAGGGAGACACCGGGGAGCTGTTTTTT	CAISEQGDTGELFF
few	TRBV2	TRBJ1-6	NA	TGTGCCAGCAGTCTGGGCGGTTTTAATTCACCCCTCCACTTT	CASSLGGFNSPLHF
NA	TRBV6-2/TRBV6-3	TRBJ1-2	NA	TGTGCCAGCACTAACGCGAGAATCAGGAGCAACTATGGCTACACCTTC	CASTNARIRSNYGYTF
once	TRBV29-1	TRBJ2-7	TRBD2	TGCAGCGTTAAGGGACTAGCGGGATTAACCTACGAGCAGTACTTC	CSVKGLAGLTYEQYF
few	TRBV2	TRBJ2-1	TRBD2	TGTGCCAGCAGGGATGCTGCGGGAGGACACAATGAGCAGTTCTTC	CASRDAAGGHNEQFF
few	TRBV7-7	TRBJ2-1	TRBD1	TGTGCCAGCAGCTTAAGTGACAGGGGGTTCGATGAGCAGTTCTTC	CASSLSDRGFDEQFF
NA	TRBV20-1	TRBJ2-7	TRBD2	TGCAGTGCATCGACTAGCATTGGCGAGCAGTACTTC	CSASTSIGEQYF
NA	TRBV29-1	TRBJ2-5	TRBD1	TGCAGCGTCCACCAGGGGGCTGGAGAGACCCAGTACTTC	CSVHQGAGETQYF
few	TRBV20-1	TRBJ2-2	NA	TGCAGTGCTAGATCGCGACCCGCGGCCGGGGAGCTGTTTTTT	CSARSRPAAGELFF
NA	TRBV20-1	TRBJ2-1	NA	TGCAGTGCTAGAGATACCCAGCTAGTCGGAGGGGAAAATGAGCAGTTCTTC	CSARDTQLVGGENEQFF
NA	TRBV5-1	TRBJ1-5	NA	TGCGCCAGCAGCTTGGGGTCCTGGGAAAGGGGGATCAGTAATCAGCCCCAGCATTTT	CASSLGSWERGISNQPQHF
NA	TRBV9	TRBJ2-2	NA	TGTGCCACCGAGGCGGGCACCGGGGAGCTGTTTTTT	CATEAGTGELFF
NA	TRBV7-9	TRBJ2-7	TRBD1	TGTGCCAGCAGCTCCCCTTTGGACAGGGGCCACGAGCAGTACTTC	CASSSPLDRGHEQYF
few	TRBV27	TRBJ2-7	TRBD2	TGTGCCAGCTCCCTCGGGGCGGGAGGAAGGTACGAGCAGTACTTC	CASSLGAGGRYEQYF
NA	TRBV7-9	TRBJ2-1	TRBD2	TGTGCCAGCAGCACAACAACGGGACTAGCGGGAACTGAGCAGTTCTTC	CASSTTTGLAGTEQFF
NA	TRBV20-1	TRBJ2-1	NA	TGCAGTGCTAGCGAAAGGGCGCGGGCTGAGCAGTTCTTC	CSASERARAEQFF
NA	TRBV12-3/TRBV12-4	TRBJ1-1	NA	TGTGCCAGCAGTCCTGACTTCCCGGAGGCTTTCTTT	CASSPDFPEAFF
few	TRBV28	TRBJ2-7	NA	TGTGCCAGCAGTCGATTGACGGGGAGCTCCTACGAGCAGTACTTC	CASSRLTGSSYEQYF
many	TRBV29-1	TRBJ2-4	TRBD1	TGCAGCGTTGAGTCACAGGGGCGAAACATTCAGTACTTC	CSVESQGRNIQYF
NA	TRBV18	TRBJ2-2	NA	TGTGCCAGCTCAAACCTCGGGAACACCGGGGAGCTGTTTTTT	CASSNLGNTGELFF
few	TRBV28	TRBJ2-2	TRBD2	TGTGCCAGCAGTAAACCGAGCGGGAGGGGCACCGGGGAGCTGTTTTTT	CASSKPSGRGTGELFF
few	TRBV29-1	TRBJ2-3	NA	TGCAGCGTCACACAGCTCACAGATACGCAGTATTTT	CSVTQLTDTQYF
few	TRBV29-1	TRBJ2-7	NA	TGCAGCGTTGCTAGTCCGGGACTTCGCACGGATGAGCAGTACTTC	CSVASPGLRTDEQYF
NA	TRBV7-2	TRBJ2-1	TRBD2	TGTGCCAGCAGCTTAGAAGCGGGAGTACGGTTGCAGTTCTTC	CASSLEAGVRLQFF
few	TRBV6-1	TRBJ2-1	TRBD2	TGTGCCAGCAGGTCAGCGGGAGGGGTTGAGCAGTTCTTC	CASRSAGGVEQFF
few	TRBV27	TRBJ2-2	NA	TGTGCCAGCAAGGGATTCGGGGAGCTGTTTTTT	CASKGFGELFF
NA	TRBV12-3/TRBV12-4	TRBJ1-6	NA	TGTGCCAGCACTCCCGCGGGCAGTCGAAATTCACCCCTCCACTTT	CASTPAGSRNSPLHF